These 9 T cell receptor beta chains originate from one sample sequenced in a study of blood T cells in healthy people across ages. A second roughly 6 to 12 cycle PCR used barcoded and J-beta primers. TCRdb reprocessed the 5' RACE reads with MiXCR, giving one entry per CDR3 protein. Found here are around 800,000 distinct CDR3 sequences, around two thirds of them singletons; the top ten hold about 30%. Source material: blood. The receptors were sampled from a man aged 25 to 40 in good health.

The gene calls are TRBV29-1 and TRBJ2-3; the D gene is possibly TRBD2 (7 bases). V lost 7 bases, J lost 0 bases, and 14 bases lay in between. CDR1 is SQVTM, CDR2 ANQGSEA, per germline. CDR3 length: 14 residues. As DNA, the CDR3 is TGCAGCGCCCACTCGGGGGGCAGCACAGATACGCAGTATTTT. Its protein product is CSAHSGGSTDTQYF.

In this sample, this clonotype turned up a few times. The chain couples TRBV7-2 to TRBJ2-7; D uncertain. The tail of the sequence fits TRBJ2-5 better, so the J call may be wrong. The CDR3 loop spans 14 amino acids. The germline gives CDR1 SGHTA, CDR2 FQGNSA. The CDR3 is CASSLKFGVETQYF. The DNA for the CDR3 is TGTGCCAGCAGCTTAAAGTTTGGGGTCGAGACCCAGTACTTC.

The chain couples TRBV18 to TRBJ2-7; possible D gene TRBD2, 6 bases. The germline gives CDR1 KGHSH, CDR2 LQKENI. The CDR3 runs 14 residues. Between the trimmed V and J ends, which lost 6 bases and 3 bases, there was a span of 15 bases. CDR3 loop: CASSWREVGYEQYF. DNA for the CDR3: TGTGCCAGCTCTTGGAGGGAGGTGGGCTACGAGCAGTACTTC.

The chain recombines TRBV6-5 with TRBJ2-7; perhaps TRBD2 as D (6 bases). V lost 2 bases to trimming and J lost 3 bases, with 11 bases between them. The CDR3 spans 14 residues. Germline V CDR1 and CDR2: MNHEY, SVGAGI. The CDR3 reads CASSYRERLYEQYF. CDR3 nucleotides: TGTGCCAGCAGTTACCGGGAGAGACTCTACGAGCAGTACTTC.

The chain uses TRBV7-2 and TRBJ2-2, with TRBD1 matching over 9 bases. Germline values: CDR1 SGHTA, CDR2 FQGNSA. The CDR3 is 18 amino acids. The V segment lost 5 bases and the J segment 4 bases; nucleotides outside the gene matches: 14. The CDR3 bases are TGTGCCAGCAGCGCGCTCATGGACAGGGGTCTCTCCACCGGGGAGCTGTTTTTT. Translating gives CASSALMDRGLSTGELFF.

The rearrangement uses TRBV5-6 and TRBJ2-5; TRBD1 matches 7 bases. CDR3 length equals 14 residues. With V trimmed by 4 bases and J by 5 bases, 8 bases remained unmatched. The germline CDR1 and CDR2 sequences are SGHDT and YYEEEE. The CDR3 reads CASSVDRIRETQYF. The CDR3 DNA follows: TGTGCCAGCAGCGTGGACAGGATTCGGGAGACCCAGTACTTC.

This clonotype was observed a handful of times. The chain is built from TRBV10-3 and TRBJ1-1, with 10 nucleotides matching TRBD1. Trimming cost V 5 bases and J 4 bases; bases outside gene matches: 10. Germline assignment: CDR1 ENHRY and CDR2 SYGVKD. The length of the CDR3 is 16 residues. The CDR3 loop is CAISPGTGEFGTEAFF. CDR3 nucleotides: TGTGCCATCAGTCCCGGGACAGGGGAGTTTGGCACTGAAGCTTTCTTT.

The table lists this clonotype with a few counts. The J gene is TRBJ2-1, the V gene TRBV6-1, with 7 bases lining up with TRBD1. Germline CDR1 MNHNS, CDR2 SASEGT. V lost 8 bases and J lost 3; bases outside the gene matches: 13. The CDR3 is 16 amino acids. The CDR3: CASLDRVEANYNEQFF. CDR3 DNA: TGTGCCAGCCTCGACAGGGTTGAGGCTAACTACAATGAGCAGTTCTTC.

This clonotype has more than one count but fewer than ten. The genes are TRBV3-1 and TRBJ1-1, with TRBD1 matching over 8 bases. The CDR3 spans 13 residues. V lost 4 bases, J lost 5 bases, and 3 bases stayed unmatched. Germline CDR1 is LGHDT and CDR2 is YNNKEL (reference sequence). Written as DNA, the CDR3 is TGTGCCAGCAGCCCGGACAGGGTGACTGAAGCTTTCTTT. The encoded protein is CASSPDRVTEAFF.